This TCR beta chain derives from a study of T cell repertoires in cytomegalovirus infection. Overall study: Public TCR beta signatures were indicative of both CMV infection and a matching HLA type.

Germline CDR1 SGHDN, CDR2 FVKESK. The ends were cut back, 6 bases at V and 0 bases at J, with 18 bases in the middle. The length of the CDR3 is 16 residues. On this clonotype itself: What it binds is not known.

TCRdb ran MiXCR on the reads and lists one entry per CDR3 protein. The profile shows a few hundred thousand distinct CDR3 sequences, 25% to 35% of them singletons. The chain uses TRBV14 and TRBJ2-7; TRBD1 might be the D (5 bases). The receptor was derived from a human donor in good health (CMV status not recorded). Some clones in this sample may be carry-over from other donors' samples. This specimen consisted of cultured PBMCs, obtained from culture after CMV antigen stimulation. The DNA of the CDR3 is TGTGCCAGCAGTCCCGCCCAAGGGGCCAGCTCCTACGAGCAGTACTTC. Protein: CASSPAQGASSYEQYF.